This T cell receptor (beta chain) was observed in a study of T cell changes during pregnancy in multiple sclerosis. Germline V gene sequence: CDR1 SGHTS, CDR2 YDEGEE. This CDR3 is 16 amino acids long. Trimming at V came to 4 bases and at J to 0 bases, leaving 10 bases not matched to a gene. Here immunoSEQ multiplex PCR was the method, and the copy in TCRdb shows in-frame clones only, minus some. The sample gives approximately 92,000 clones, more than 90% of which show up once; 1.5% to 1.7% is in the top ten. The chain recombines TRBV5-8 with TRBJ2-7; TRBD2 aligns across 7 bases. This clonotype was obtained from a female donor with multiple sclerosis, enrolled in a pregnancy study. The material sequenced was peripheral blood, taken in the first trimester of pregnancy. The CDR3 bases are TGTGCCAGCAGCGGGGGGACTATCGAAAGCTCCTACGAGCAGTACTTC. Translating gives CASSGGTIESSYEQYF.